These T cell receptor beta chains were read from a single sample in a study of OX40 agonist ivuxolimab in advanced cancers. Clones were read by immunoSEQ multiplex PCR, and TCRdb kept only the in-frame ones, dropping some. The data contain roughly 51,000 clones, roughly 90% of them seen just once; the ten biggest clones take up just over 1.4%. This specimen was CD4+ or CD8+ T cells sorted from blood, taken in a trial of the OX40 agonist ivuxolimab. Receptors were obtained from an adult with an advanced solid tumor such as melanoma, head and neck, liver or kidney cancer. Both conserved end residues are part of each CDR3. The D gene is left open where the match is weak. Clone sizes are given selectively: once, few, many, or a class where the clone is expanded.

NA	NA	TRBV7-9	TRBJ1-1	TGTGCCAGCAGCTTAACGAGCGGCGGTGATGAAGCTTTCTTT	CASSLTSGGDEAFF
NA	NA	TRBV5-1	TRBJ2-7	TGCGCCAGCAGCCGCACAGGGGCGGGGGAGCAGTACTTC	CASSRTGAGEQYF
NA	NA	TRBV7-6	TRBJ1-2	TGTGCCAGCAGCTTAGGGGGAGACTATGGCTACACCTTC	CASSLGGDYGYTF
TRBD1	NA	TRBV6-5	TRBJ1-2	TGTGCCAGCAGTTATACAGGGGCTGTAAACTATGGCTACACCTTC	CASSYTGAVNYGYTF
TRBD1	NA	TRBV5-1	TRBJ2-3	TGCGCCAGCAGCTCCGGGACAGGGCTTGGAGATACGCAGTATTTT	CASSSGTGLGDTQYF
TRBD1	NA	TRBV5-1	TRBJ2-7	TGCGCCAGCAGCCTAGAGACAGGGGCCTACGAGCAGTACTTC	CASSLETGAYEQYF
NA	NA	TRBV7-9	TRBJ2-5	TGTGCCAGCAGCTCGGCGCACACGAAGGAGACCCAGTACTTC	CASSSAHTKETQYF
NA	NA	TRBV14	TRBJ2-1	TGTGCCAGCAGCCAAGGGGCCGGGGCCCATGAGCAGTTCTTC	CASSQGAGAHEQFF
NA	NA	TRBV29-1	TRBJ2-1	TGCAGCGTTGGAGGGCTACCGGGACAACGCTCCTACAATGAGCAGTTCTTC	CSVGGLPGQRSYNEQFF
NA	NA	TRBV27	TRBJ2-7	TGTGCCAGCAGGCCGGGACGCATCCTAGACTTC	CASRPGRILDF
NA	NA	TRBV5-6	TRBJ1-6	TGTGCCAGCAGCTTCCGGGGACCCCGCCGGGGGAATTCACCCCTCCACTTT	CASSFRGPRRGNSPLHF
NA	NA	TRBV5-1	TRBJ2-7	TGCGCCAGCAGTGGAAGTTCCTACGAGCAGTACTTC	CASSGSSYEQYF
NA	NA	TRBV2	TRBJ2-7	TGTGCCAGCAGTTTGGCGGGGGCCCGCTACGAGCAGTACTTC	CASSLAGARYEQYF
TRBD1	once	TRBV30	TRBJ1-4	TGTGCCTGCCCAACCATGGGACAGGGCGATGAAAAACTGTTTTTT	CACPTMGQGDEKLFF
TRBD2	NA	TRBV28	TRBJ2-7	TGTGCCAGCAGTCCCACTAGCGGGGGTGACTCCTACGAGCAGTACTTC	CASSPTSGGDSYEQYF
NA	few	TRBV11-2	TRBJ1-2	TGTGCCAGCAGCTTTCGGGGGAACGGCTACACCTTC	CASSFRGNGYTF
NA	NA	TRBV2	TRBJ1-5	TGTGCCAGCAGTGGCGGTTATAGCAATCAGCCCCAGCATTTT	CASSGGYSNQPQHF
TRBD1	NA	TRBV7-3	TRBJ1-1	TGTGCCAGCAGCCCCGGGACAGGGTACACTGAAGCTTTCTTT	CASSPGTGYTEAFF
NA	NA	TRBV29-1	TRBJ2-1	TGCAGCGTCACGGGGCATCTCTACAATGAGCAGTTCTTC	CSVTGHLYNEQFF
TRBD1	NA	TRBV11-2	TRBJ1-1	TGTGCCAGCAGCTTTAAGGGGGCGGCTGAAGCTTTCTTT	CASSFKGAAEAFF
TRBD1	NA	TRBV7-7	TRBJ2-2	TGTGCTAGCAGCAAGGACAGGGACGGGGAGCTGTTTTTT	CASSKDRDGELFF
TRBD1	NA	TRBV25-1	TRBJ1-1	TGTGCCAGCAGTGAGGGACAGGGGGCCGGGGCTGAAGCTTTCTTT	CASSEGQGAGAEAFF
NA	NA	TRBV2	TRBJ2-7	TGTGCCAGCAGGGTCTTAGCCTACGAGCAGTACTTC	CASRVLAYEQYF
NA	NA	TRBV19	TRBJ2-6	TGTGCCAGCATGTTGACTGGGGCCAACGTCCTGACTTTC	CASMLTGANVLTF
NA	NA	TRBV19	TRBJ2-3	TGTGCCAGTAGTTCCTCGCCGTACGGCTCCCACGTGGATACGCAGTATTTT	CASSSSPYGSHVDTQYF
NA	NA	TRBV28	TRBJ2-1	TGTGCCAGCGAACAGGGACTTAGCATCCGCAATGAGCAGTTCTTC	CASEQGLSIRNEQFF
TRBD1	NA	TRBV19	TRBJ1-1	TGTGCCAGTAGTACCCAGACCGGGACAGGGGGAACTGAAGCTTTCTTT	CASSTQTGTGGTEAFF
NA	NA	TRBV4-2	TRBJ2-3	TGTGCCAGCAGCTTAGGTGGCACGGGCACAGATACGCAGTATTTT	CASSLGGTGTDTQYF
TRBD2	NA	TRBV18	TRBJ2-2	TGTGCCAGCTCACCCCTAGCGGGAGTCAACACCGGGGAGCTGTTTTTT	CASSPLAGVNTGELFF
TRBD2	NA	TRBV30	TRBJ2-4	TGTGCCTGGAGGTTAGCGGGGGTATCGAAAAACATTCAGTACTTC	CAWRLAGVSKNIQYF
TRBD2	NA	TRBV9	TRBJ2-3	TGTGCCAGCAGCTGGGGACTAGCGGGAGGCACAGATACGCAGTATTTT	CASSWGLAGGTDTQYF
NA	NA	TRBV19	TRBJ2-2	TGTGCCAGTAGTATCTATGGGGCTAACACCGGGGAGCTGTTTTTT	CASSIYGANTGELFF
TRBD1	NA	TRBV6-5	TRBJ2-1	TGTGCCAGCAGTTCCCTGGACAGGGGGTTCTACAATGAGCAGTTCTTC	CASSSLDRGFYNEQFF
NA	NA	TRBV9	TRBJ2-7	TGTGCCAGCAGCGTCTCAAGCGGATTTACCTACGAGCAGTACTTC	CASSVSSGFTYEQYF
NA	NA	TRBV19	TRBJ1-5	TGTGCCAGTAACCTACCTTTCGGGCCCCAATCTGGGCAGCCCCAGCATTTT	CASNLPFGPQSGQPQHF
TRBD1	NA	TRBV2	TRBJ2-3	TGTGCCAGCAGCGGACAGGGGGCGAGGACAGATACGCAGTATTTT	CASSGQGARTDTQYF
NA	few	TRBV15	TRBJ2-7	TGTGCCACCAGCAGAGCCGAAAACTACGAGCAGTACTTC	CATSRAENYEQYF
TRBD1	NA	TRBV6-5	TRBJ1-2	TGTGCCAGCAAACCAACAGGGGGTTTAGACTATGGCTACACCTTC	CASKPTGGLDYGYTF
NA	NA	TRBV2	TRBJ2-7	TGTGCCAGCAGTGATCGGGGTTTGGACGAGCAGTACTTC	CASSDRGLDEQYF
TRBD1	NA	TRBV27	TRBJ2-1	TGTGCCAGCAGTTCGGCCGGGACAGGGAATTTTTATGAGCAGTTCTTC	CASSSAGTGNFYEQFF